These 20 T cell receptor beta chains were sequenced from one sample in a study of vaccination and CD4 T cells after COVID-19 (dated by TCRdb to the early 2020s). This sample's treatment or condition label indicates: approximately nine-day PBMC culture with coronavirus spike peptide pools or control peptides (ViraFEST assay). What these receptors recognize is not known. Library preparation was by PCR. Sequencing was performed on an Illumina iSeq 100. TCR sequencing of DNA from cultured CD4+ T cells used the Oncomine TCR Beta short-read assay at the Johns Hopkins FTIC core. TCRdb itself trimmed the public reads at Q25 with fastp, ran MiXCR and retained productive beta chains. CDR3 protein duplicates are merged, each entry listing the most common genes and DNA. Present in this sample are over 20,000 distinct CDR3 sequences, approximately 40% of which were seen just once. Approximately 11% of the sample goes to the ten largest clones.

The material sequenced was CD4+ T cells from blood, cultured in vitro. Receptors were obtained from a human donor who had recovered from COVID-19.

This sequence joins TRBV7-9 and TRBJ2-1, with TRBD1 as a possible D gene (5 bases). The germline gives CDR1 SEHNR, CDR2 FQNEAQ (reference sequence). CDR3 size: 14 residues. V was cut by 1 base and J by 6 bases, with 10 bases left in between. CDR3 in amino acids: CASSLVGQGNEQFF. For the CDR3, the DNA is TGTGCCAGCAGCTTAGTAGGGCAGGGCAATGAGCAGTTCTTC.

This clonotype was found a few times. The CDR3 DNA is TGTGCCACCAGTGACGGGGTCAGCACAGATACGCAGTATTTT. Protein sequence: CATSDGVSTDTQYF. The chain links TRBV24-1 to TRBJ2-3; perhaps TRBD2 as D (5 bases). Between the trimmed V and J ends, which lost 4 bases and 0 bases, there was a span of 7 bases. The CDR3 extends over 14 amino acids. The germline V gene encodes CDR1 KGHDR and CDR2 SFDVKD.

In its sample, this clonotype was seen a few times. The rearrangement links TRBV27 to TRBJ2-3; no definite D call. The V gene lost 3 bases and the J gene lost 2 bases, with 9 bases spanning the gap. CDR3 length equals 14 residues. Per the germline V gene, CDR1 is MNHEY and CDR2 is SMNVEV (reference sequence). The CDR3 loop reads CASSLMAATDTQYF. The CDR3 DNA reads as TGTGCCAGCAGTTTGATGGCAGCCACAGATACGCAGTATTTT.

This clonotype was observed a few times. The rearrangement joins TRBV6-5 to TRBJ1-5; D perhaps matches TRBD1 (6 bases). V was trimmed by 4 bases and J by 2 bases, leaving 15 bases between them. The germline gives CDR1 MNHEY, CDR2 SVGAGI. The CDR3 has 16 residues. This CDR3 is CASSFTGTSGNQPQHF. CDR3 coding DNA: TGTGCCAGCAGTTTCACAGGGACCTCGGGCAATCAGCCCCAGCATTTT.

This clonotype has a handful of counts. V and J are TRBV6-2 or TRBV6-3 and TRBJ1-5; D gene unclear. V was clipped by 6 bases and J by 1 base, with 10 bases between them. Germline values: CDR1 MNHEY, CDR2 SVGEGT. CDR3 size: 14 residues. This chain's CDR3 is CASRMRDSNQPQHF. CDR3 DNA: TGTGCCAGCAGAATGAGAGACAGCAATCAGCCCCAGCATTTT.

This clonotype was seen a handful of times. The rearrangement joins TRBV27 to TRBJ1-6; 7 nucleotides match TRBD1. The CDR3 has 16 residues. Germline loops: CDR1 MNHEY, CDR2 SMNVEV (reference sequence). V was pared by 5 bases and J by 7 bases, with 11 bases of the junction left unmatched. CDR3 sequence reads: CASSPQPSGGNSPLHF. DNA for the CDR3: TGTGCCAGCAGTCCCCAACCGTCAGGGGGGAATTCACCCCTCCACTTT.

This clonotype was seen a handful of times. J is TRBJ1-2 and V is TRBV27; no clear D. Trimming stripped 1 base from V and 8 bases from J, with 11 bases between. This CDR3 region has 13 residues. Germline CDR1 reads MNHEY; CDR2 reads SMNVEV (reference sequence). The CDR3 is CASSLFGEGGYTF. DNA of the CDR3: TGTGCCAGCAGTTTATTCGGGGAGGGCGGCTACACCTTC.

The CDR3 sequence is CASSLTPGSEQYF. The CDR3 DNA sequence: TGTGCCAGCAGCTTGACCCCAGGGTCCGAGCAGTACTTC. V gene TRBV7-2 combines with J gene TRBJ2-7; D might be TRBD1 (5 bases). Germline values: CDR1 SGHTA, CDR2 FQGNSA. Trimming pared 3 bases from V and 6 bases from J, leaving 12 bases between. The CDR3 runs to 13 residues.

This chain links TRBV27 with TRBJ1-3; 7 nucleotides line up with TRBD1. The V segment lost 2 bases and the J segment 4 bases; nucleotides outside the gene matches: 5. Germline V gene data show CDR1 as MNHEY and CDR2 as SMNVEV (reference sequence). This CDR3 spans 15 amino acids. CDR3: CASSLRGPRGNTIYF. DNA for the CDR3: TGTGCCAGCAGTTTAAGGGGGCCACGGGGAAACACCATATATTTT.

This clonotype occurred a few times. One end of the junction is discordant with germline, which a read error may explain. This chain uses TRBV5-3 with TRBJ2-7; D not resolved. TRBV5-3 is identified as an open reading frame with a role that is uncertain. The CDR3 covers 15 residues. DNA of the CDR3: TGTGCCAGCAGCTCTAGAAGCTTATCCTCCTACGAGCAGTACTTC. It translates to CASSSRSLSSYEQYF.

The chain joins TRBV4-2 to TRBJ2-1; 10 bases fit TRBD2. Per germline, CDR1 LGHNA and CDR2 YNFKEQ. The CDR3 consists of 20 residues. With 4 bases clipped from V and 0 bases from J, the junction kept 15 bases outside the gene matches. This chain's CDR3 is CASSPMPPGLAQSSYNEQFF. The CDR3 DNA sequence: TGTGCCAGCAGCCCAATGCCCCCGGGACTAGCGCAGAGCTCCTACAATGAGCAGTTCTTC.

CDR3 in DNA: TGCGCCAGCAGCTTGGGAGAGGGATCGGCTGGGGCCAACGTCCTGACTTTC. Protein product: CASSLGEGSAGANVLTF. This sequence joins TRBV5-1 and TRBJ2-6; TRBD2 is a possible D gene (5 bases). V was clipped by 0 bases and J by 2 bases, with 12 bases between them. The CDR3 is 17 amino acids. The germline V gene encodes CDR1 SGHRS and CDR2 YFSETQ.

The chain joins TRBV6-1 to TRBJ2-1, with 9 positions matching TRBD2. The trim removed 8 bases at V and 4 bases at J, leaving 18 bases unmatched. This CDR3 is built from 18 residues. The germline V gene has CDR1 MNHNS and CDR2 SASEGT. The CDR3 here is CASGFLASGVHRYNEQFF. In DNA, the CDR3 is TGTGCCAGCGGATTCCTGGCTAGCGGGGTGCACCGTTACAATGAGCAGTTCTTC.

This clonotype was seen more than once but under ten times. The gene calls are TRBV30 and TRBJ2-7, with no clear D. Trimming removed 0 bases from V and 4 bases from J, with 13 bases in between. The CDR3 length is 14 residues. Germline V gene data show CDR1 as GTSNPN and CDR2 as SVGIG (reference sequence). The CDR3 DNA sequence: TGTGCCTGGAGTGTCGAGACCGTTGGGTACGAGCAGTACTTC. Its translation is CAWSVETVGYEQYF.

The chain employs TRBV5-6 and TRBJ1-5; maybe TRBD1 (5 bases). Germline loops: CDR1 SGHDT, CDR2 YYEEEE. The CDR3 runs to 16 residues. Trimming took 3 bases from V and 3 from J, leaving 16 bases between them. The CDR3 nucleotides read TGTGCCAGCAGCTGGCTCAGGGAAGGAGCCAATCAGCCCCAGCATTTT. Its protein product is CASSWLREGANQPQHF.

This clonotype was observed a single time. The chain employs TRBV6-2 or TRBV6-3 and TRBJ2-1; tentative D call: TRBD1 (6 bases). V was shortened by 2 bases and J by 8 bases, with 13 bases between the two germline ends. Germline V gene lookup returns CDR1 MNHEY and CDR2 SVGEGT. CDR3 length: 14 amino acids. The CDR3 coding sequence is TGTGCCAGCAGTTACGACGGACAGAGGGATGAGCAGTTCTTC. Protein sequence: CASSYDGQRDEQFF.

This sequence joins TRBV25-1 and TRBJ2-1; a possible D gene is TRBD1 (7 bases). The CDR3 is 14 amino acids. Germline values: CDR1 MGHDK, CDR2 SYGVNS. V gave up 3 bases and J gave up 6 bases, with 12 bases separating them. The CDR3: CASSEAGGGNEQFF. The DNA for the CDR3 is TGTGCCAGCAGTGAGGCAGGGGGAGGCAATGAGCAGTTCTTC.

The chain is built from TRBV7-2 and TRBJ2-1, with a tentative D call TRBD2 (7 bases). Between the trimmed V and J ends, which lost 3 bases and 8 bases, there was a span of 20 bases. Germline-derived CDR1 and CDR2 are SGHTA and FQGNSA. This CDR3 has 16 amino acids. This CDR3 is CASSLGILGGEDEQFF. The CDR3 coding sequence is TGTGCCAGCAGCTTGGGTATTTTAGGGGGGGAAGATGAGCAGTTCTTC.

The chain has TRBV27 and TRBJ1-1; no clear D. The V and J ends lost 10 bases and 0 bases respectively, with 15 bases between them. Germline V gene data show CDR1 as MNHEY and CDR2 as SMNVEV (reference sequence). CDR3 length equals 14 residues. CDR3 loop: CATRVVNMNTEAFF. CDR3 DNA: TGTGCCACCCGCGTAGTGAATATGAACACTGAAGCTTTCTTT.

This clonotype showed up just a few times. This sequence joins TRBV24-1 and TRBJ2-3; D may be TRBD2 (5 bases). Per germline, CDR1 KGHDR and CDR2 SFDVKD. The length of the CDR3 is 16 residues. V lost 2 bases to trimming and J lost 0 bases, with 11 bases between them. The CDR3 coding sequence is TGTGCCACCAGTGATTACCGGCGGGCTAGCACAGATACGCAGTATTTT. Its translation: CATSDYRRASTDTQYF.